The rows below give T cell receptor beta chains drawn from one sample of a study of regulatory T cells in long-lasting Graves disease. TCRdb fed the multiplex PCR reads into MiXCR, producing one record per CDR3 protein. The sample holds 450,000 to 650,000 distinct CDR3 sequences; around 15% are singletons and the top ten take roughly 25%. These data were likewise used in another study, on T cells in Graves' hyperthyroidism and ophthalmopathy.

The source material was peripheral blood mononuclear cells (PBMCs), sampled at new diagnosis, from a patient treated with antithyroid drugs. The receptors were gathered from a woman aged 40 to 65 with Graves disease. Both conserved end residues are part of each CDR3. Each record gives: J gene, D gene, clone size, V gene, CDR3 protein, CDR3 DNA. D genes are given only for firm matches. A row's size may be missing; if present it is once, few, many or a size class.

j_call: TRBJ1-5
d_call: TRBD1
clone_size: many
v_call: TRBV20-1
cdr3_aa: CSARDERTGGYQPQHF
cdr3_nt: TGCAGTGCTAGAGACGAAAGGACAGGGGGCTATCAGCCCCAGCATTTT

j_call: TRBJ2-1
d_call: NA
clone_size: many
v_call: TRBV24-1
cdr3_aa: CATSASGRSHGEQFF
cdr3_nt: TGTGCCACCAGTGCCTCGGGCAGGTCCCATGGGGAGCAGTTCTTC

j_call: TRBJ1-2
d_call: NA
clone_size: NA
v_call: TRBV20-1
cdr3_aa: CSARAPQVDGYTF
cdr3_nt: TGCAGTGCTAGAGCTCCCCAGGTGGATGGCTACACCTTC

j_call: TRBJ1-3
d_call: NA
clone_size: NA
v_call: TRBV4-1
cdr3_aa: CASSYDRAGNTIYF
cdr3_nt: TGCGCCAGCAGCTACGACAGAGCTGGAAACACCATATATTTT

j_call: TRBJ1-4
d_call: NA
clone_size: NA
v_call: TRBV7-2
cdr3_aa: CASSLVGSANEKLFF
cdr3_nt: TGTGCCAGCAGCTTAGTGGGGTCGGCTAATGAAAAACTGTTTTTT

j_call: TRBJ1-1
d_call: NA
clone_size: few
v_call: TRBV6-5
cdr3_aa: CASSYSSITEAEAFF
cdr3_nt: TGTGCCAGCAGTTACTCGAGTATTACGGAGGCTGAAGCTTTCTTT

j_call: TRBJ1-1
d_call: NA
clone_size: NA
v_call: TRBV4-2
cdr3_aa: CASSQTGRDTEAFF
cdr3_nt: TGTGCCAGCAGCCAAACAGGGAGGGACACTGAAGCTTTCTTT

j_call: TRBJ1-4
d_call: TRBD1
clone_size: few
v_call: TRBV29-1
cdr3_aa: CSAYQTGTATNEKLFF
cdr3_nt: TGCAGCGCCTACCAGACAGGGACCGCAACTAATGAAAAACTGTTTTTT

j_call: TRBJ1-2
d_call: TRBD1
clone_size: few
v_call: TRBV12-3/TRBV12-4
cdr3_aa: CASSPGTGDTGRVGGYTF
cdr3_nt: TGTGCCAGCAGCCCTGGGACAGGGGATACGGGGAGGGTTGGTGGCTACACCTTC

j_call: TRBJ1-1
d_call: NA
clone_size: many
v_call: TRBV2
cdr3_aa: CASSRWGNTEAFF
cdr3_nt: TGTGCCAGCAGTCGGTGGGGGAACACTGAAGCTTTCTTT

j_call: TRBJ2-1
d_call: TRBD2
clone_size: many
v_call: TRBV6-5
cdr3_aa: CASSYRGGGYNEQFF
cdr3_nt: TGTGCCAGCAGTTACCGTGGCGGGGGGTACAATGAGCAGTTCTTC

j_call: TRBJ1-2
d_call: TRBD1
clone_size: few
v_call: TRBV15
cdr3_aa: CATSRDQGGNYGYTF
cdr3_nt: TGTGCCACCAGCAGAGATCAGGGGGGGAACTATGGCTACACCTTC

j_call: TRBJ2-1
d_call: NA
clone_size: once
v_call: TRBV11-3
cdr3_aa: CASSPDGTPYNEQFF
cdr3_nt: TGTGCCAGCAGCCCCGACGGGACACCCTACAATGAGCAGTTCTTC

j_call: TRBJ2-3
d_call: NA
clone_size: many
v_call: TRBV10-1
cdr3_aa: CASSEGVGGLTDTQYF
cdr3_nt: TGCGCCAGCAGTGAGGGAGTGGGAGGCCTCACAGATACGCAGTATTTT

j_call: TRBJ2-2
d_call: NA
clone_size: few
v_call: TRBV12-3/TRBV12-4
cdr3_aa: CASTILQNTGELLF
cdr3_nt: TGTGCCAGCACCATCCTACAGAACACCGGGGAGCTGTTATTT

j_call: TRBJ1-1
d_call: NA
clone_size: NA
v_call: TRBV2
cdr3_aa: CASMWNTEAFF
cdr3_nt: TGTGCCAGCATGTGGAACACTGAAGCTTTCTTT

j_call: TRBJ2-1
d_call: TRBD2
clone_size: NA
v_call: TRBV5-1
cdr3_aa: CASSSSGGAYSEQFF
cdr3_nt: TGCGCCAGCAGCTCGAGCGGGGGGGCATACAGTGAGCAGTTCTTC

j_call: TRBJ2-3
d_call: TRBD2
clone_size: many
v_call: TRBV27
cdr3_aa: CASSALTSGGAHTQYF
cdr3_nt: TGTGCCAGCAGTGCGCTGACTAGCGGGGGGGCGCATACGCAGTATTTT

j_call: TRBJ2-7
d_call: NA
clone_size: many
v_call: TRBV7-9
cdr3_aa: CASSDLNSYEQYF
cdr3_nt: TGTGCCAGCAGCGACCTCAACTCCTACGAGCAGTACTTC

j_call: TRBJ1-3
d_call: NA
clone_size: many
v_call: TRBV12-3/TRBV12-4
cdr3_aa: CASSWNLAGNTIYF
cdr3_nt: TGTGCCAGCAGTTGGAACCTAGCAGGAAACACCATATATTTT

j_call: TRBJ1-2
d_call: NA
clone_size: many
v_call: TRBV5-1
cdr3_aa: CASSLGGGDGDFYGYTF
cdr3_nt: TGCGCCAGCAGCTTGGGAGGCGGGGACGGCGATTTCTATGGCTACACCTTC

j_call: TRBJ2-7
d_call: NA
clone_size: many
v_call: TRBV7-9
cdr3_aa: CASSLAGVRDYEQYF
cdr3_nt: TGTGCCAGCAGCTTAGCGGGGGTCAGGGACTACGAGCAGTACTTC

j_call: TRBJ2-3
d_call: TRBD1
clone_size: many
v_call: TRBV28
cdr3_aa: CASSTGGRGTDTQYF
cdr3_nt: TGTGCCAGCTCTACAGGGGGTAGGGGCACAGATACGCAGTATTTT

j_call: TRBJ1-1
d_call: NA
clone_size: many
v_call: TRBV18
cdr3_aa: CASSRTGGTGLTEAFF
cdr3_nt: TGTGCCAGCTCACGCACTGGAGGAACAGGGCTCACTGAAGCTTTCTTT

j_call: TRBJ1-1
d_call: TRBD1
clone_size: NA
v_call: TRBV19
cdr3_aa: CASLRDRGGTEAFF
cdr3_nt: TGTGCCAGCCTAAGGGACAGGGGCGGGACTGAAGCTTTCTTT

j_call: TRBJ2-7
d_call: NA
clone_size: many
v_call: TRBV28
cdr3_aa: CASRFGYEQYF
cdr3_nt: TGTGCCAGCCGTTTCGGCTACGAGCAGTACTTC

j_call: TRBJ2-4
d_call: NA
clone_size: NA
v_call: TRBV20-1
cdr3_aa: CSARDHVATAKNIQYF
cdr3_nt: TGCAGTGCTAGAGATCATGTCGCCACAGCCAAAAACATTCAGTACTTC

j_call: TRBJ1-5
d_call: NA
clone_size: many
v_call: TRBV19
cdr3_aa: CASSIGRRTSNQPQHF
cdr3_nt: TGTGCCAGTAGTATCGGACGGAGGACTAGCAATCAGCCCCAGCATTTT

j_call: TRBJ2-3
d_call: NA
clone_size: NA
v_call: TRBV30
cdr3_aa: CAWSRAGANIKYF
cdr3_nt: TGTGCCTGGAGTAGGGCAGGGGCGAATATTAAGTATTTT